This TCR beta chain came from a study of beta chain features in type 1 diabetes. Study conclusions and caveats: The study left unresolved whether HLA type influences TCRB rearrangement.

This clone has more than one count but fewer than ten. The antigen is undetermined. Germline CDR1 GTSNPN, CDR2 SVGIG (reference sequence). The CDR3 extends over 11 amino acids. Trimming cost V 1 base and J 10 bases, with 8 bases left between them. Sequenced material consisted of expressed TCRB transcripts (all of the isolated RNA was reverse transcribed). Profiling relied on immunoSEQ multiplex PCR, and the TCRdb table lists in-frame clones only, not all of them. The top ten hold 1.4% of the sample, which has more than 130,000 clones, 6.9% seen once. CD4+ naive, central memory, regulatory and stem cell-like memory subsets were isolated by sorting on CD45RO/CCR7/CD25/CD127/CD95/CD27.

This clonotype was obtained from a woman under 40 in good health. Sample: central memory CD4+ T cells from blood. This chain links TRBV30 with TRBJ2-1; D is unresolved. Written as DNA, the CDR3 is TGTGCCTGGAGTGCCCAGAGGGAGCAGTTCTTC. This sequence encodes CAWSAQREQFF.